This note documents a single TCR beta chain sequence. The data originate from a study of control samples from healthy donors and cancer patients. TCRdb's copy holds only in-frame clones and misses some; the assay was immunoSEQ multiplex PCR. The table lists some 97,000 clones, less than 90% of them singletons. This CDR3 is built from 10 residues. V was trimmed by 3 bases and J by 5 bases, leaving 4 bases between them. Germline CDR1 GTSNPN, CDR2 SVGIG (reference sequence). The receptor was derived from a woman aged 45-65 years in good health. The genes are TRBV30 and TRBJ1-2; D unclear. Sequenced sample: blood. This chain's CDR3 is CAWRTYGYTF. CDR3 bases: TGTGCCTGGAGGACGTATGGCTACACCTTC.